The T cell receptor beta chain described here comes from a study of CD8 T cell repertoires and HIV-1 epitope variants. Assay used: immunoSEQ multiplex PCR; TCRdb lists only in-frame clones, some missing. The sample records some 1,100 clones, about two thirds being singletons. As for this clone: Its antigen is unidentified.

Trimming took 9 bases from V and 5 from J; bases not matched to a gene: 6. This CDR3 has 14 amino acids. Germline CDR1 reads MNHEY; CDR2 reads SMNVEV (reference sequence). J is TRBJ2-2 and V is TRBV27; TRBD2 agrees at 10 bases. Material for sequencing was cultured CD8+ T cells derived from PBMCs. The clonotype originates from a male donor with HIV. The CDR3 nucleotides are TGTGCCAGTGAGCCTAGCGGGAGAACCGGGGAGCTGTTTTTT. Protein product: CASEPSGRTGELFF.